This T cell receptor beta chain originates from a study of CD8+ T cells in alopecia areata. On this clone itself: Antigen specificity is unknown.

Overall study findings and caveats: Sequenced scalp T cells also include alphabeta T cells resident in normal skin.

Trimming took 4 bases from V and 3 from J; bases not matched to a gene: 10. CDR1 SGDLS and CDR2 YYNGEE come from the germline V gene. The CDR3 spans 15 residues. Extraction and reverse transcription of RNA yielded cDNA as the sequencing template. Clones were sequenced by immunoSEQ multiplex PCR, and TCRdb holds only the in-frame ones, with some missing. The sample has roughly 150,000 clones, around 50% seen once. The rearrangement links TRBV9 to TRBJ2-7; 7 nucleotides line up with TRBD2. The sequenced material came from CD4+ T cells sorted from blood. The origin of this receptor is a human donor with alopecia areata. The DNA for the CDR3 is TGTGCCAGCAGCCGGGACTGGGCGGGAGTCTACGAGCAGTACTTC. This sequence encodes CASSRDWAGVYEQYF.